This TCR beta chain was identified during a study of beta chain features in type 1 diabetes. As every portion of the isolated RNA was reverse transcribed, the sequencing read expressed TCRB transcripts. TCRdb keeps only in-frame clones here, not all; method: immunoSEQ multiplex PCR. The table has roughly 400,000 clones, more than 13% seen once. This clone was observed a few times. Antigen specificity is unknown. The study's findings and limits: No resolution was reached here on whether HLA type influences TCRB rearrangement. Relative to healthy donors, patients appeared to have naive, central memory and Treg TCRB repertoires that were more similar.

Per the germline V gene, CDR1 is SGHVS and CDR2 is FQNEAQ. The CDR3 consists of 19 residues. Unmatched junction bases numbered 11, after V lost 2 bases and J lost 3 bases. Cell sorting via CD45RO/CCR7/CD25/CD127/CD95/CD27 was performed to obtain CD4+ naive, central memory, regulatory and stem cell-like memory cells. V usage is TRBV7-8 and J usage is TRBJ2-3, with 13 bases matching TRBD2. Sequences were obtained from naive CD4+ T cells from blood. The sequence was obtained from a woman between 18 and 29 years old in good health. CDR3 protein: CASSLYAPLAGGPTDTQYF. The CDR3 DNA reads TGTGCCAGCAGCTTATACGCTCCACTAGCGGGAGGGCCGACAGATACGCAGTATTTT. The whole variable domain, remainder taken from reference TRBV7-8 and TRBJ2-3, is GAGVSQSPRYKVAKRGQDVALRCDPISGHVSLFWYQQALGQGPEFLTYFQNEAQLDKSGLPSDRFFAERPEGSVSTLKIQRTQQEDSAVYLCASSLYAPLAGGPTDTQYFGPGTRLTVL.